This T cell receptor beta chain emerged from a study of a mutant IDH1 vaccine in newly diagnosed glioma. Profiling relied on immunoSEQ multiplex PCR, and the TCRdb table lists in-frame clones only, not all of them. The table has approximately 110,000 clones, 90% seen once. V lost 2 bases, J lost 2 bases, and 24 bases lay in between. The CDR3 spans 18 residues. CDR1 is GTSNPN and CDR2 is SVGIG in the germline V gene (reference sequence). Concerning this clone itself: Its target is not known.

Regarding time point: week 11, during vaccination. Doses comprised 300 ug of mutant IDH1 20-mer peptide each, plus topical imiquimod. The V gene is TRBV30, the J gene TRBJ1-1, with D maybe TRBD1 (6 bases). This TCR was sampled from a woman aged 45-65 years with glioma. This specimen was PBMCs, taken from a glioma patient whose treatment included an IDH1 peptide vaccine. The CDR3 region has the DNA TGTGCCTGGAGTAGGACCCTAGGGGGAGCAAGGAGAAACACTGAAGCTTTCTTT. Protein sequence: CAWSRTLGGARRNTEAFF.